The 18 T cell receptor beta chains presented below share a single source sample, sequenced in a study of T-cell memory formation after mild COVID-19. TCRdb itself ran the 5' RACE reads through MiXCR, one entry per CDR3 protein. Of roughly 240,000 distinct CDR3 sequences listed, 15% are singletons. The sequencing input was PBMCs or a T cell subset sorted from them (not recorded which). These receptors were taken from an adult woman who had mild COVID-19 (a few samples of this study predate the infection). Cell type and time point are not known.

This clonotype was seen only a few times. The rearrangement links TRBV10-3 to TRBJ2-7; no clear D. The CDR3 runs to 12 residues. V was cut by 4 bases and J by 3 bases, with 7 bases left in between. The germline gives CDR1 ENHRY, CDR2 SYGVKD. CDR3 sequence reads: CAISASNYEQYF. The CDR3 bases are TGTGCCATCAGTGCCTCAAACTACGAGCAGTACTTC.

A few counts support this clonotype. The chain uses TRBV4-2 and TRBJ1-2, with a possible D match to TRBD1 (5 bases). The CDR3 totals 15 residues. V lost 0 bases and J lost 5, with 13 bases in between. Germline V gives CDR1 LGHNA, CDR2 YNFKEQ. CDR3 region: CASSQDVRDVYGYTF. For the CDR3, the DNA is TGTGCCAGCAGCCAAGATGTCCGGGACGTTTATGGCTACACCTTC.

The genes are TRBV4-1 and TRBJ2-2; 9 bases map to TRBD1. V lost 6 bases to trimming and J lost 5 bases; unmatched junction nucleotides: 10. CDR1 is MGHRA and CDR2 is YSYEKL in the germline V gene. The CDR3 covers 16 residues. The CDR3 DNA sequence: TGCGCCAGCAGTAGACCGGGACAGGGTAAAACCGGGGAGCTGTTTTTT. Translating gives CASSRPGQGKTGELFF.

The V call is TRBV5-1, the J call TRBJ2-6; D is undetermined. CDR3 size: 17 residues. Germline V gene sequence: CDR1 SGHRS, CDR2 YFSETQ. Trimming stripped 9 bases from V and 0 bases from J, with 19 bases between. Here the CDR3 DNA reads TGCGCCACCACGTCCTCTACAGTGGGCTCTGGGGCCAACGTCCTGACTTTC. This codes for CATTSSTVGSGANVLTF.

This clonotype was seen repeatedly, ten times or more. The CDR3 reads CSARGQGQLGYTF. The CDR3 DNA reads TGCAGTGCTAGAGGACAGGGACAGCTTGGCTACACCTTC. The chain is built from TRBV20-1 and TRBJ1-2; 7 bases map to TRBD1. Germline lookup yields CDR1 DFQATT and CDR2 SNEGSKA (reference sequence). The V and J ends lost 1 base and 7 bases, in that order; junction bases with no gene match: 6. The CDR3 loop spans 13 amino acids.

In its sample, this clonotype was seen a few times. The chain joins TRBV2 to TRBJ2-2; 8 nucleotides match TRBD1. The germline gives CDR1 SNHLY, CDR2 FYNNEI. J was trimmed by 0 bases and V by 6 bases; bases with no gene match: 3. The CDR3 sequence is 15 residues long. The CDR3 DNA sequence: TGTGCCAGCAGCCTACAGGGGGCGAACACCGGGGAGCTGTTTTTT. Translation: CASSLQGANTGELFF.

This clonotype turned up a few times. V gene TRBV20-1 combines with J gene TRBJ1-5; D is ambiguous. The CDR3 length is 13 residues. Germline loops: CDR1 DFQATT, CDR2 SNEGSKA (reference sequence). The ends were cut back, 3 bases at V and 4 bases at J, with 10 bases in the middle. CDR3 amino acids: CSASNTANQPQHF. The CDR3 nucleotides are TGCAGTGCTAGTAACACCGCGAATCAGCCCCAGCATTTT.

The chain carries TRBV24-1 and TRBJ1-1; unclear D gene. CDR3 length: 12 amino acids. Trimming removed 9 bases from V and 4 bases from J, with 11 bases in between. Germline V gives CDR1 KGHDR, CDR2 SFDVKD. CDR3 DNA sequence: TGTGCCACCTCCGCGGGAGCCACTGAAGCTTTCTTT. Translation gives CATSAGATEAFF.

This clonotype was counted between two and nine times. The chain combines TRBV11-3 with TRBJ2-2, with 8 positions matching TRBD1. In germline, CDR1 is SGHNT, CDR2 YENEEA. V lost 1 base, J lost 2 bases, and 3 bases stayed unmatched. This CDR3 spans 16 amino acids. In DNA form, the CDR3 reads TGTGCCAGCAGCTTAGGGGGACAGGCAAACACCGGGGAGCTGTTTTTT. Protein: CASSLGGQANTGELFF.

This clonotype was detected a few times. The V call is TRBV12-3 or TRBV12-4, the J call TRBJ1-1; a weak D match, TRBD1 (5 bases). The CDR3 loop spans 15 amino acids. V lost 4 bases to trimming and J lost 3 bases, with 15 bases between them. CDR3 loop: CASSYWPGGHTEAFF. In nucleotides, the CDR3 is TGTGCCAGCAGTTATTGGCCGGGGGGTCACACTGAAGCTTTCTTT.

This clonotype has only a few counts. The chain combines TRBV30 with TRBJ2-3, with D tentatively TRBD2 (5 bases). The CDR3 covers 12 residues. Trimming took 0 bases from V and 11 from J, leaving 12 bases between them. CDR1 and CDR2 (germline): GTSNPN, SVGIG (reference sequence). CDR3 protein: CAWSVLGEGQYF. In DNA, the CDR3 is TGTGCCTGGAGTGTATTGGGTGAGGGGCAGTATTTT. Looking up the rest from reference TRBV30 and TRBJ2-3 gives the full variable domain: SQTIHQWPATLVQPVGSPLSLECTVEGTSNPNLYWYRQAAGRGLQLLFYSVGIGQISSEVPQNLSASRPQDRQFILSSKKLLLSDSGFYLCAWSVLGEGQYFGPGTRLTVL.

CDR3 DNA sequence: TGTGCCAGCAGTCGTCTTATTATGGTGTCAGATACGCAGTATTTT. Its protein is CASSRLIMVSDTQYF. The chain recombines TRBV12-3 or TRBV12-4 with TRBJ2-3, with D hard to call. This CDR3 spans 15 amino acids. V shed 5 bases and J shed 4 bases, with 16 bases lying between them.

This clonotype has only a few counts. This chain joins TRBV5-4 and TRBJ1-2, with D hard to call. Germline CDR1 SGHNT, CDR2 YYREEE (reference sequence). Deletions cut 3 bases from V and 8 bases from J, with 11 bases between. The CDR3 extends over 12 amino acids. For the CDR3, the DNA is TGTGCCAGCAGCTCGATCGTCTCCGGCTACACCTTC. It encodes CASSSIVSGYTF.

There are a few counts of this clonotype. The gene calls are TRBV28 and TRBJ1-1; maybe TRBD1 (5 bases). The CDR3 has 12 residues. Trimming left V 8 bases short and J 7 bases short, with 14 bases between. Germline loops: CDR1 MDHEN, CDR2 SYDVKM. The CDR3 region is CASAIAGHEAFF. In nucleotides, the CDR3 is TGTGCCAGCGCCATAGCAGGGCATGAAGCTTTCTTT.

This clonotype was found a few times. CDR3 region: CASSLESNQPQHF. CDR3 DNA: TGTGCCAGCAGCCTCGAGAGCAATCAGCCCCAGCATTTT. V is TRBV7-9 and J is TRBJ1-5; D gene unclear. Germline CDR1 SEHNR, CDR2 FQNEAQ (reference sequence). V was trimmed by 5 bases and J by 1 base, leaving 6 bases between them. The CDR3 totals 13 residues. The full variable domain, rest sourced from reference TRBV7-9 and TRBJ1-5, is DTGVSQNPRHKITKRGQNVTFRCDPISEHNRLYWYRQTLGQGPEFLTYFQNEAQLEKSRLLSDRFSAERPKGSFSTLEIQRTEQGDSAMYLCASSLESNQPQHFGDGTRLSIL.

The count of this clonotype is one. The chain is built from TRBV5-1 and TRBJ1-1; D may be TRBD1 (5 bases). CDR1 and CDR2 from the germline V gene are SGHRS and YFSETQ. The V gene lost 6 bases and the J gene lost 8 bases, with 20 bases spanning the gap. CDR3 size: 14 residues. The CDR3 region has the DNA TGCGCCAGCACTCACTGGGGGGAGGGGTCCGAAGCTTTCTTT. Translating gives CASTHWGEGSEAFF.

The V and J genes are TRBV7-2 and TRBJ2-3, with TRBD2 matching over 8 bases. In germline, CDR1 is SGHTA, CDR2 FQGNSA. Trimming at V came to 0 bases and at J to 6 bases, leaving 14 bases not matched to a gene. The CDR3 covers 18 residues. Here the CDR3 DNA reads TGTGCCAGCAGCTTAGCGTGGGGTACGGCGGGAGGCCAGGATACGCAGTATTTT. Protein sequence: CASSLAWGTAGGQDTQYF. The full variable domain, its missing parts supplied by reference TRBV7-2 and TRBJ2-3, is GAGVSQSPSNKVTEKGKDVELRCDPISGHTALYWYRQSLGQGLEFLIYFQGNSAPDKSGLPSDRFSAERTGGSVSTLTIQRTQQEDSAVYLCASSLAWGTAGGQDTQYFGPGTRLTVL.

This clonotype was observed at least ten times. V gene TRBV7-9 combines with J gene TRBJ2-3; D possibly corresponds to TRBD2 (5 bases). This CDR3 region has 14 residues. The germline gives CDR1 SEHNR, CDR2 FQNEAQ (reference sequence). Trimming cost V 7 bases and J 2 bases, with 13 bases left between them. The CDR3 here is CASITGVHTDTQYF. The CDR3, as DNA: TGTGCCAGCATCACCGGGGTCCACACAGATACGCAGTATTTT.